A single sample is the source of the 21 T cell receptor beta chains below, sequenced in a study of T cells in Graves' hyperthyroidism and ophthalmopathy. Regions amplified from RNA transcripts were the TCR beta CDR3 regions. HTBI primers were the set used in a first-round RT-PCR of the TCR CDR3. TCRdb itself ran the multiplex PCR reads through MiXCR, one entry per CDR3 protein. The sample contains about 250,000 distinct CDR3 sequences, approximately 24% of which appear only once. Sequencing input: blood. These receptor sequences come from a woman between 40 and 55 years old with Graves' ophthalmopathy.

The rearrangement joins TRBV20-1 to TRBJ2-7, with 7 bases identical to TRBD1. With V trimmed by 3 bases and J by 6 bases, 17 bases remained unmatched. CDR1 and CDR2 from the germline V gene are DFQATT and SNEGSKA (reference sequence). This CDR3 is 16 amino acids long. The CDR3 loop reads CSARGQSPLPGGEQYF. The CDR3 DNA reads TGCAGTGCTAGGGGACAGTCGCCACTCCCGGGTGGCGAGCAGTACTTC.

This clonotype was detected many times. The chain recombines TRBV20-1 with TRBJ2-7; D might be TRBD2 (6 bases). The CDR3 length is 11 residues. CDR1 DFQATT and CDR2 SNEGSKA come from the germline V gene (reference sequence). V lost 2 bases to trimming and J lost 6 bases, with 8 bases between them. The CDR3 protein is CSARIGSEQYF. DNA of the CDR3: TGCAGTGCTAGAATCGGGAGCGAGCAGTACTTC.

This chain uses TRBV6-1 with TRBJ2-7; D not certain. The CDR3 is 17 residues long. Trimming took 6 bases from V and 0 from J, leaving 21 bases between them. Germline values: CDR1 MNHNS, CDR2 SASEGT. The CDR3 DNA follows: TGTGCCAGCAGCCGCGTGACCCGGACGGATTACTCCTACGAGCAGTACTTC. Amino acid sequence: CASSRVTRTDYSYEQYF.

The sample holds many counts of this clonotype. The rearrangement links TRBV25-1 to TRBJ2-7; D is unresolved. The CDR3 is made up of 16 amino acids. Germline lookup yields CDR1 MGHDK and CDR2 SYGVNS. V was shortened by 4 bases and J by 0 bases, with 16 bases between the two germline ends. The CDR3 protein is CASSGGVSRNSYEQYF. For the CDR3, the DNA is TGTGCCAGCAGTGGAGGCGTCAGTCGTAACTCCTACGAGCAGTACTTC.

This clonotype was counted many times. V usage is TRBV2 and J usage is TRBJ2-7; TRBD1 aligns across 11 bases. CDR3 length equals 15 residues. The ends lost 5 bases at V and 5 bases at J; junction bases unmatched: 8. Germline-derived CDR1 and CDR2 are SNHLY and FYNNEI. The DNA for the CDR3 is TGTGCCAGCAGTCCCCGGGACAGGGGGATCCACGAGCAGTACTTC. Translating gives CASSPRDRGIHEQYF.

This clonotype was seen a few times. A read error may produce the germline difference seen at one junction end. The V and J genes are TRBV5-1 and TRBJ2-7; D may be TRBD2 (6 bases). Germline V CDR1 and CDR2: SGHRS, YFSETQ. The CDR3 has 12 residues. DNA for the CDR3: TGCGCCAGCATGGGAGGATCCTACGAGCAGTCCTTC. This codes for CASMGGSYEQSF. Together with reference TRBV5-1 and TRBJ2-7, the CDR3 gives the full variable domain: KAGVTQTPRYLIKTRGQQVTLSCSPISGHRSVSWYQQTPGQGLQFLFEYFSETQRNKGNFPGRFSGRQFSNSRSEMNVSTLELGDSALYLCASMGGSYEQSFGPGTRLTVT.

The sample holds many counts of this clonotype. V is TRBV28 and J is TRBJ2-7; no firm D call. CDR1 MDHEN and CDR2 SYDVKM come from the germline V gene. Trimming cost V 3 bases and J 4 bases, with 16 bases left between them. The CDR3 length is 15 residues. CDR3 in amino acids: CASSFTGDRFYEQYF. The CDR3 coding sequence is TGTGCCAGCAGTTTTACGGGCGATCGGTTTTACGAGCAGTACTTC.

This clonotype was counted many times. The genes are TRBV4-2 and TRBJ2-2; tentatively, D is TRBD1 (6 bases). Trimming shortened V by 0 bases and J by 4 bases, and 18 bases separated the two germline ends. This CDR3 has 18 residues. Germline V gene lookup returns CDR1 LGHNA and CDR2 YNFKEQ. This CDR3 reads CASSQDFTETGLTGELFF. In DNA form, the CDR3 reads TGTGCCAGCAGCCAAGACTTTACCGAGACAGGCCTCACCGGGGAGCTGTTTTTT.

This clonotype was observed a few times. V usage is TRBV19 and J usage is TRBJ2-5, with a possible D match to TRBD2 (5 bases). Germline V gives CDR1 LNHDA, CDR2 SQIVND (reference sequence). This CDR3 spans 14 amino acids. The V gene lost 0 bases and the J gene lost 5 bases, with 10 bases spanning the gap. The CDR3 DNA is TGTGCCAGTAGTATAGATTGGAGGATGGAGACCCAGTACTTC. Translated, it gives CASSIDWRMETQYF.

This clonotype has at least ten counts. V is TRBV9 and J is TRBJ1-2, with 8 bases that match TRBD1. After removal of 3 bases from V and 0 bases from J, the junction contained 1 base not matched to a gene. Germline lookup yields CDR1 SGDLS and CDR2 YYNGEE. CDR3 size: 14 residues. The CDR3, as DNA: TGTGCCAGCAGCGGGACAGGGACTAACTATGGCTACACCTTC. Translation gives CASSGTGTNYGYTF.

At least ten counts were recorded for this clonotype. The chain carries TRBV6-1 and TRBJ2-5; TRBD1 aligns across 8 bases. The CDR3 consists of 14 residues. The germline gives CDR1 MNHNS, CDR2 SASEGT. J gave up 5 bases and V 7 bases, and 9 bases lay outside the gene matches. CDR3: CASTPRGRRETQYF. The CDR3 coding sequence is TGTGCCAGCACCCCCAGGGGGCGGCGGGAGACCCAGTACTTC.

This clonotype was seen ten or more times. The rearrangement links TRBV7-8 to TRBJ1-5; no definite D call. The V end was cut by 1 base, the J end by 1 base, with 8 bases between. Germline assignment: CDR1 SGHVS and CDR2 FQNEAQ. The CDR3 is 15 residues long. CDR3 nucleotides: TGTGCCAGCAGCTTAGGCACAACAAGCAATCAGCCCCAGCATTTT. Its translation: CASSLGTTSNQPQHF.

This clonotype was counted at least ten times. The chain couples TRBV7-2 to TRBJ1-2; D is unclear. The germline gives CDR1 SGHTA, CDR2 FQGNSA. This CDR3 has 14 amino acids. The V and J ends lost 0 bases and 6 bases respectively, with 11 bases between them. CDR3 sequence (DNA): TGTGCCAGCAGCTTAGCGGGTTTTGTAGATGGCTACACCTTC. Amino acids: CASSLAGFVDGYTF.

This clonotype was recorded many times. The chain employs TRBV5-1 and TRBJ2-5; D not resolved. V was shortened by 3 bases and J by 5 bases, with 8 bases between the two germline ends. CDR1 is SGHRS, CDR2 YFSETQ, per germline. The CDR3 length is 12 residues. The CDR3 is CASSYGSETQYF. The DNA of the CDR3 is TGCGCCAGCAGCTACGGGTCCGAGACCCAGTACTTC.

The J gene is TRBJ1-1, the V gene TRBV3-1, with a weak D call TRBD1 (6 bases). The CDR3 is 17 residues long. V dropped 4 bases and J dropped 5 bases, with 23 bases sitting between them. Germline V gives CDR1 LGHDT, CDR2 YNNKEL (reference sequence). The CDR3 DNA reads as TGTGCCAGCAGCCCGCGTCTGCAGAGGGGGGGAGGGACTGAAGCTTTCTTT. Translated: CASSPRLQRGGGTEAFF.

This clonotype was seen repeatedly, ten times or more. The genes are TRBV7-8 and TRBJ2-7; D possibly uses TRBD1 or TRBD2 (5 bases each). V dropped 3 bases and J dropped 3 bases, with 12 bases sitting between them. The CDR3 length is 14 residues. CDR1 and CDR2 from the germline V gene are SGHVS and FQNEAQ. The CDR3 spells CASSLGEQNYEQYF. CDR3 nucleotides: TGTGCCAGCAGCTTGGGGGAACAGAACTACGAGCAGTACTTC.

The chain carries TRBV11-2 and TRBJ2-7; D is possibly TRBD2 (5 bases). The CDR3 has 16 amino acids. The germline gives CDR1 SGHAT, CDR2 FQNNGV. Deletions cut 3 bases from V and 4 bases from J, with 19 bases between. The CDR3 DNA reads TGTGCCAGCAGCTTGCACCACGATTCGGGAAAGTACGAGCAGTACTTC. Amino acid sequence: CASSLHHDSGKYEQYF.

The chain has TRBV19 and TRBJ2-5; no clear D. From germline, CDR1 is LNHDA and CDR2 SQIVND (reference sequence). Trimming left V 6 bases short and J 0 bases short, with 5 bases between. CDR3 length: 12 amino acids. The CDR3 region is CASRGYQETQYF. The CDR3 coding sequence is TGTGCCAGTAGGGGTTACCAAGAGACCCAGTACTTC.

This clonotype has at least ten counts. The V call is TRBV20-1, the J call TRBJ2-7, with 10 bases identical to TRBD2. The germline V gene encodes CDR1 DFQATT and CDR2 SNEGSKA (reference sequence). The CDR3 spans 11 residues. CDR3 sequence (DNA): TGCAGCAGCGGGAGGGCCTACGAGCAGTACTTC. This gives the protein CSSGRAYEQYF.

This clonotype was observed at least ten times. V gene TRBV2 combines with J gene TRBJ2-7, with 7 nucleotides matching TRBD2. The ends lost 2 bases at V and 0 bases at J; junction bases unmatched: 7. This CDR3 has 16 amino acids. Germline values: CDR1 SNHLY, CDR2 FYNNEI. The CDR3 protein is CASSEPVAGRSYEQYF. The CDR3 DNA sequence: TGTGCCAGCAGTGAACCGGTAGCGGGCCGCTCCTACGAGCAGTACTTC.

This clonotype was recorded many times. The V and J genes are TRBV7-3 and TRBJ2-7; no reliable D call. This CDR3 contains 13 residues. The germline V gene has CDR1 SGHTA and CDR2 FQGTGA. Trimming took 3 bases from V and 4 from J, leaving 10 bases between them. CDR3 amino acids: CASSLSHGYEQYF. Written as DNA, the CDR3 is TGTGCCAGCAGCTTGTCGCACGGATACGAGCAGTACTTC.